The 17 T cell receptor beta chains below come from one sample, sequenced in a study of blood T cell repertoires in COVID-19. The table came from immunoSEQ multiplex PCR; TCRdb's copy has only in-frame clones and leaves some out. The sample has about 150,000 clones; 79% are singletons. Sequenced input: PBMCs or T cells enriched from blood (not recorded which). These receptors originate from a woman in her 70s in a cohort exposed to, infected with or recovered from COVID-19 (not recorded which).

V gene TRBV10-3 combines with J gene TRBJ1-6; weak D call: TRBD1 (6 bases). This CDR3 has 15 amino acids. Germline V gene sequence: CDR1 ENHRY, CDR2 SYGVKD. The V gene lost 2 bases and the J gene lost 13 bases, with 18 bases spanning the gap. The CDR3 spells CAISEAPGDQAPLHF. The CDR3 DNA reads as TGTGCCATCAGTGAGGCCCCAGGGGATCAAGCGCCCCTCCACTTT.

The V gene is TRBV3-1 (or the pseudogene TRBV3-2), the J gene TRBJ2-5; D possibly corresponds to TRBD1 (6 bases). V was pared by 8 bases and J by 2 bases, with 12 bases between. Germline V gene data show CDR1 as LGHDT and CDR2 as YNNKEL (reference sequence). The CDR3 has 13 residues. CDR3 DNA sequence: TGTGCCAGCTCGCCAGGGGTACAAGAGACCCAGTACTTC. It yields the protein CASSPGVQETQYF.

This clone appeared a few times. The CDR3 sequence: CASSSASGISYEQYF. The CDR3 DNA sequence: TGTGCCAGCAGTTCGGCGAGCGGAATCTCCTACGAGCAGTACTTC. The chain uses TRBV28 and TRBJ2-7; tentative D call: TRBD2 (5 bases). The CDR3 covers 15 residues. Germline-derived CDR1 and CDR2 are MDHEN and SYDVKM. Trimming took off 4 bases at V and 0 bases at J, with 13 bases between the two ends.

The chain recombines TRBV6-5 with TRBJ2-7, with a weak D call TRBD2 (5 bases). With 0 bases removed from V and 4 bases from J, the gap between germline ends came to 16 bases. In germline, CDR1 is MNHEY, CDR2 SVGAGI. The CDR3 extends over 16 amino acids. The CDR3 loop is CASSYSMAGVGYEQYF. The CDR3 DNA sequence: TGTGCCAGCAGTTACTCGATGGCGGGTGTGGGGTACGAGCAGTACTTC.

This sequence joins TRBV5-4 and TRBJ2-3, with a tentative D call TRBD1 (6 bases). Trimming stripped 7 bases from V and 1 base from J, with 13 bases between. The V gene's germline CDR1 is SGHNT and CDR2 YYREEE (reference sequence). This CDR3 contains 14 residues. The chain's CDR3 is CASASRTGTDTQYF. The CDR3 region has the DNA TGTGCCAGCGCAAGCCGGACAGGCACAGATACGCAGTATTTT.

This clone was counted a few times. V usage is TRBV5-1 and J usage is TRBJ1-4; TRBD1 matches 7 bases. With V trimmed by 4 bases and J by 2 bases, 5 bases remained unmatched. This CDR3 has 15 residues. Germline V gene lookup returns CDR1 SGHRS and CDR2 YFSETQ. The CDR3 bases are TGCGCCAGCAGCATACAGGGGACGACTAATGAAAAACTGTTTTTT. Encoded protein: CASSIQGTTNEKLFF.

The chain is built from TRBV11-2 and TRBJ1-5, with 8 positions matching TRBD1. V shed 5 bases and J 6 bases; nucleotides not matched to a gene: 3. The CDR3 has 13 amino acids. The germline gives CDR1 SGHAT, CDR2 FQNNGV. The CDR3: CASSGDRGQPQHF. The CDR3 DNA reads TGTGCCAGCAGCGGCGACAGGGGTCAGCCCCAGCATTTT.

This clone was seen just once. The chain has TRBV29-1 and TRBJ2-3, with D tentatively TRBD2 (6 bases). CDR1 and CDR2 (germline): SQVTM, ANQGSEA. The CDR3 runs 15 residues. Trimming left V 6 bases short and J 0 bases short, with 16 bases between. CDR3 sequence reads: CSVAPDYSSTDTQYF. The CDR3 DNA follows: TGCAGCGTCGCCCCGGACTATTCTAGCACAGATACGCAGTATTTT.

The rearrangement links TRBV11-3 to TRBJ2-2, with a possible D match to TRBD1 (5 bases). This CDR3 is 13 amino acids long. The ends were cut back, 3 bases at V and 6 bases at J, with 8 bases in the middle. Germline CDR1 reads SGHNT; CDR2 reads YENEEA. The CDR3 protein is CASSLQGSGELFF. CDR3 nucleotides: TGTGCCAGCAGCTTGCAGGGTTCCGGGGAGCTGTTTTTT.

The chain couples TRBV7-9 to TRBJ2-7; D is possibly TRBD2 (5 bases). The length of the CDR3 is 18 residues. V gave up 5 bases and J gave up 3 bases, with 26 bases separating them. Germline CDR1 is SEHNR and CDR2 is FQNEAQ (reference sequence). The CDR3 reads CASSRSGRTARLGYEQYF. The CDR3 coding sequence is TGTGCCAGCAGCCGGTCGGGAAGGACGGCGCGGTTGGGCTACGAGCAGTACTTC.

The chain has TRBV5-1 and TRBJ1-2; TRBD1 matches 7 bases. The CDR3 sequence is 13 residues long. V lost 5 bases and J lost 7; bases outside the gene matches: 8. Germline V CDR1 and CDR2: SGHRS, YFSETQ. The CDR3 sequence is CASRIGGRSGYTF. CDR3 nucleotides: TGCGCCAGCAGGATAGGGGGCCGTAGTGGCTACACCTTC.

This chain uses TRBV28 with TRBJ1-5; 7 nucleotides line up with TRBD1. After removal of 5 bases from V and 0 bases from J, the junction contained 10 bases not matched to a gene. Germline CDR1 reads MDHEN; CDR2 reads SYDVKM. The CDR3 sequence is 17 residues long. The CDR3 here is CASSTPTGDFSNQPQHF. The CDR3 DNA reads TGTGCCAGCAGTACACCCACAGGGGATTTTAGCAATCAGCCCCAGCATTTT.

This clone was counted a single time. The chain is built from TRBV6-5 and TRBJ2-1; TRBD2 agrees at 13 bases. The CDR3 has 13 amino acids. Trimming took 7 bases from V and 14 from J; bases not matched to a gene: 8. Germline V gene sequence: CDR1 MNHEY, CDR2 SVGAGI. In DNA, the CDR3 is TGTGCCAGCACCACTAGCGGGAGGGCCAATAAGTTCTTC. This codes for CASTTSGRANKFF.

J is TRBJ1-5 and V is TRBV6-2 or TRBV6-3; unclear D gene. Trimming stripped 6 bases from V and 4 bases from J, with 19 bases between. This CDR3 comprises 16 residues. CDR1 and CDR2 from the germline V gene are MNHEY and SVGEGT. CDR3: CASSLPIQGGNQPQHF. CDR3 nucleotide sequence: TGTGCCAGCAGCCTACCGATACAAGGAGGAAATCAGCCCCAGCATTTT.

This rearrangement joins TRBV6-6 to TRBJ1-6, with a tentative D call TRBD1 (5 bases). The CDR3 extends over 14 amino acids. Germline V gene sequence: CDR1 MNHNY, CDR2 SVGAGI (reference sequence). The V end lost 6 bases, the J end lost 9 bases, and 15 bases lay between the germline ends. The CDR3 region is CASSAGGVLSPLHF. The DNA for the CDR3 is TGTGCCAGCAGCGCCGGGGGAGTTCTTTCACCCCTCCACTTT.

This sequence joins TRBV7-2 and TRBJ2-7; TRBD1 aligns across 7 bases. In germline, CDR1 is SGHTA, CDR2 FQGNSA. V gave up 4 bases and J gave up 1 base; unmatched junction bases: 4. The CDR3 consists of 14 residues. The chain's CDR3 is CASSSGTASYEQYF. DNA of the CDR3: TGTGCCAGCAGCTCCGGGACAGCTTCCTACGAGCAGTACTTC.

The chain couples TRBV27 to TRBJ2-7; 9 bases agree with TRBD1. The CDR3 length is 14 residues. Unmatched junction bases numbered 4, after V lost 2 bases and J lost 5 bases. CDR1 is MNHEY, CDR2 SMNVEV, per germline (reference sequence). CDR3: CASSLRDRVDEQYF. The CDR3 DNA sequence: TGTGCCAGCAGTTTACGGGACAGGGTCGACGAGCAGTACTTC.